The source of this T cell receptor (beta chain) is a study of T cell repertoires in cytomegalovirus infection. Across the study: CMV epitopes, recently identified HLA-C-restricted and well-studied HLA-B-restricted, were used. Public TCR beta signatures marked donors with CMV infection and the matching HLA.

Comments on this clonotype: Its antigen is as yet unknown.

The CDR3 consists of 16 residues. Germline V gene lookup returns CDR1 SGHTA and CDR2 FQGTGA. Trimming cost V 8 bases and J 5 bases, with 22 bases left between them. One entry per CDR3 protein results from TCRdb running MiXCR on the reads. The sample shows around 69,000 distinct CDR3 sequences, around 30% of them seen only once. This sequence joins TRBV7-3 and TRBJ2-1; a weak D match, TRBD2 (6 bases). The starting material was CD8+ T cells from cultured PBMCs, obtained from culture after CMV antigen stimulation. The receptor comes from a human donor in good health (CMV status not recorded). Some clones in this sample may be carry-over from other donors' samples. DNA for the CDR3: TGTGCCAGCCCGACGGTGGGTAGCGGAGGGGACAATGAGCAGTTCTTC. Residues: CASPTVGSGGDNEQFF.